This T cell receptor (beta chain) was documented in a study of OX40 agonist ivuxolimab in advanced cancers. General notes on the study: Ivuxolimab, which targeted the costimulatory receptor OX40 (CD134), was an agonistic, fully human IgG2 monoclonal antibody. Intravenous ivuxolimab was administered to patients every 2 weeks at six dose levels: 0.01, 0.1, 0.3, 1.5, 3 and 10 mg/kg. Among the approximately 54 dose-escalation patients, around 20 had hepatocellular carcinoma, 15 or so melanoma, 9 renal cell carcinoma and 9 head and neck cancer. A male proportion of roughly 80% and a mean age of approximately 60 years, ranging from roughly 20 to 80, were recorded for the dose-escalation cohort. Prior anti-PD-1, anti-PD-L1 or anti-CTLA-4 therapy was permitted, and checkpoint inhibitors had been received by approximately 39% of dose-escalation patients. Partial responses were achieved by three dose-escalation patients, of whom one had hepatocellular carcinoma and two had cutaneous melanoma. The purpose of peripheral TCRbeta sequencing was to test whether ivuxolimab changed TCR sequence diversity and led to clonal T-cell expansion. The paper describes the monotherapy dose-escalation part (N of about 55 patients) of the phase I trial of ivuxolimab.

The germline ends are 11 bases apart after V is trimmed by 4 bases and J by 2 bases. Sequences SGHRS (CDR1) and YFSETQ (CDR2) are obtained from the germline V gene. Including the terminal cysteine and phenylalanine, the CDR3 comprises 14 residues. Only the CDR3 region is kept as DNA, spanning 42 bases read in frame from base 1. What the research found in general, with its limitations: At doses from 0.1 to 3.0 mg/kg, clonal expansion was seen in both CD4+ and CD8+ blood T cells between baseline and week 6. In the 0.1-3.0 mg/kg groups, partial responders were among the patients with the lowest normalized peripheral clonal expansion, particularly in CD8+ T cells. Antigen specificity was not determined for the clonally expanded peripheral T cells. Low levels of normalized T-cell clonal expansion were also shown by some nonresponding patients. After ivuxolimab, CD8+ T cells had more expanded clones than CD4+ T cells on average.

The trial excluded patients who had a history of autoimmune disease or were on systemic immunosuppression. Peripheral blood for TCR sequencing was collected from all dose cohorts at baseline, on cycle 4 day 1, and on cycle 7 day 1. The samples were taken from a phase I, first-in-human, multicenter, open-label dose-escalation trial of ivuxolimab. The trial enrolled adults with locally advanced or metastatic head and neck squamous cell, hepatocellular, melanoma or renal cell carcinoma. Before TCR sequencing, CD4+ T cells and CD8+ T cells were sorted from peripheral blood as separate populations. As to this clone: Which antigen it targets is not known. No much larger clonotype is one base removed from it; base qualities were not supplied.

To sequence the TCRbeta CDR3 region, genomic DNA was isolated from the sorted cells. TCRbeta CDR3 regions were sequenced using the immunoSEQ Assay. TCRdb re-hosts the immuneACCESS table, in-frame sequences only. Its copies lack some clones; in the studies checked, an unresolved V gene accounts for under half of them, and the cause for the rest is not known. This sample is represented by more than 45,000 clones; around 77% of them were singletons. 2% to 2.5% of the sample is in the top ten clones. This clonotype was sampled from an adult with an advanced solid tumor such as melanoma, head and neck, liver or kidney cancer. This chain joins TRBV5-1 to TRBJ2-3; the D segment could be TRBD1, given 6 matching bases. The sequenced sample was CD4+ or CD8+ T cells sorted from blood, obtained in a trial of the OX40 agonist ivuxolimab. The CDR3 is CASSLGQYTDTQYF. The sequenced DNA: TGCGCCAGCAGCCTCGGACAGTACACAGATACGCAGTATTTT.